Sequencing of this T cell receptor (beta chain) was carried out in a study of blood T cell repertoires in COVID-19. About the study: Sites in the United States, Italy and Spain provided acute and convalescent COVID-19 samples. PBMCs, B-cell-depleted T cells, or T cells provided the cDNA or gDNA that made up the material.

V gave up 7 bases and J gave up 3 bases, with 15 bases separating them. The CDR3 covers 15 residues. Germline V lookup: CDR1 SGHVS, CDR2 FNYEAQ. Everyone who took part was about 18 to 90 years old, and they came from some 23 US areas. Using immunoSEQ multiplex PCR, the repertoire was profiled, and TCRdb retains in-frame clones only, with some absent. Here the sample spans hundreds of thousands of clones, more than 75% being singletons. This clone was counted a single time. Specimen: PBMCs or T cells enriched from blood (not recorded which). The TCR sequence derives from a woman in her sixties or seventies in a cohort exposed to, infected with or recovered from COVID-19 (not recorded which). The chain joins TRBV7-6 to TRBJ2-2, with a possible D match to TRBD2 (6 bases). CDR3 DNA: TGTGCCAGCACTCCTTTATGGGGGGACACCGGGGAGCTGTTTTTT. It encodes CASTPLWGDTGELFF.